Following are 24 T cell receptor beta chains from one sample sequenced in a study of human T cells and chemical hapten exposure. MiXCR was run by TCRdb on the RACE reads, yielding one entry per CDR3 protein. Among fewer than 100,000 distinct CDR3 sequences listed, about 9.3% were seen once. Time point of the sample: patch test 2, 6 weeks after DPC sensitization. Treatment noted: therapeutic diphenylcyclopropenone sensitization with weekly scalp DPC. The specimen was whole blood, collected in connection with sensitization to the hapten diphenylcyclopropenone (DPC). Receptors were obtained from a woman in her 40s with alopecia areata. Some clones in this sample may be carry-over from other donors' samples.

The chain couples TRBV29-1 to TRBJ2-4; the match to TRBD2 covers 11 bases. Germline loops: CDR1 SQVTM, CDR2 ANQGSEA. The CDR3 sequence is 14 residues long. The J segment lost 4 bases and the V segment lost 5 bases, leaving 4 bases of the junction unmatched. The CDR3 here is CSVSLAGEKNIQYF. CDR3 sequence (DNA): TGCAGCGTTTCACTAGCGGGAGAAAAAAACATTCAGTACTTC. Full variable domain (remainder filled in from reference TRBV29-1 and TRBJ2-4): SAVISQKPSRDICQRGTSLTIQCQVDSQVTMMFWYRQQPGQSLTLIATANQGSEATYESGFVIDKFPISRPNLTFSTLTVSNMSPEDSSIYLCSVSLAGEKNIQYFGAGTRLSVL.

V and J are TRBV6-2 or TRBV6-3 and TRBJ2-5, with D possibly matching TRBD1 (6 bases). This CDR3 has 13 residues. The V and J ends lost 6 bases and 1 base respectively, with 9 bases between them. Germline assignment: CDR1 MNHEY and CDR2 SVGEGT. CDR3 sequence (DNA): TGTGCCAGCAGGAGGGGGTCCCAAGAGACCCAGTACTTC. Translating it yields CASRRGSQETQYF.

This clonotype was found a few times. V gene TRBV20-1 combines with J gene TRBJ2-1; no firm D call. The germline gives CDR1 DFQATT, CDR2 SNEGSKA (reference sequence). V dropped 0 bases and J dropped 5 bases, with 20 bases sitting between them. This CDR3 is 17 amino acids long. The CDR3 nucleotides are TGCAGTGCTAGAGATCAGAAGGGTTTTGGGGATCACAATGAGCAGTTCTTC. This gives the protein CSARDQKGFGDHNEQFF.

Many counts were recorded for this clonotype. This chain uses TRBV6-2 or TRBV6-3 with TRBJ1-1, with D perhaps matching TRBD1 (5 bases). Trimming left V 6 bases short and J 7 bases short, with 15 bases between. Germline CDR1 reads MNHEY; CDR2 reads SVGEGT. CDR3 length: 13 residues. The CDR3 nucleotides are TGTGCCAGCAGCCCCGACAGCAGCCTTGAAGCTTTCTTT. It is translated as CASSPDSSLEAFF.

This clonotype was picked up one time. Given a much more abundant clone one base away, this may be a read error. The chain recombines TRBV3-1 with TRBJ2-1; possible D gene TRBD1, 5 bases. The CDR3 contains 13 residues. Germline V lookup: CDR1 LGHDT, CDR2 YNNKEL (reference sequence). CDR3 in DNA: TGTGTCAGCAGCCAAGACAGTTACAATGAGCAGTTCTTC. This encodes CVSSQDSYNEQFF.

The chain couples TRBV20-1 to TRBJ1-1, with D perhaps matching TRBD1 (6 bases). Trimming removed 0 bases from V and 5 bases from J, with 13 bases in between. CDR1 is DFQATT, CDR2 SNEGSKA, per germline (reference sequence). The CDR3 length is 14 residues. CDR3 DNA: TGCAGTGCTAGAGATCCGCTAGGGGGGACTGAAGCTTTCTTT. Protein product: CSARDPLGGTEAFF.

This clonotype occurred a few times. The genes are TRBV7-9 and TRBJ2-3; 9 bases line up with TRBD2. Losses at the gene ends were 5 bases for V and 4 bases for J; bases not matched to a gene: 7. The germline gives CDR1 SEHNR, CDR2 FQNEAQ (reference sequence). The CDR3 loop spans 15 amino acids. The CDR3 DNA reads TGTGCCAGCAGCCTCGTAGCGGGAGCGGCAGATACGCAGTATTTT. As protein: CASSLVAGAADTQYF.

This clonotype has ten or more counts. The V call is TRBV7-3, the J call TRBJ2-2; the D is unclear. The CDR3 is made up of 12 amino acids. V was clipped by 6 bases and J by 7 bases, with 9 bases between them. Germline loops: CDR1 SGHTA, CDR2 FQGTGA. CDR3 DNA: TGTGCCAGCAGTCGATACGGCGGGGAGCTGTTTTTT. Translating it yields CASSRYGGELFF.

The chain recombines TRBV20-1 with TRBJ1-2, with a tentative D call TRBD1 (5 bases). This CDR3 contains 13 residues. V was cut by 3 bases and J by 4 bases, with 12 bases left in between. From germline, CDR1 is DFQATT and CDR2 SNEGSKA (reference sequence). Here the CDR3 reads CSASQGLLYGYTF. The DNA of the CDR3 is TGCAGTGCTAGTCAGGGTTTGCTCTATGGCTACACCTTC.

This clonotype came up many times. This rearrangement joins TRBV29-1 to TRBJ1-1; TRBD1 matches 7 bases. CDR1 is SQVTM, CDR2 ANQGSEA, per germline. After removal of 4 bases from V and 5 bases from J, the junction contained 10 bases not matched to a gene. The length of the CDR3 is 14 residues. For the CDR3, the DNA is TGCAGCGTTGCGGGGGGGGACAGTCTTACTGAAGCTTTCTTT. This codes for CSVAGGDSLTEAFF.

This chain uses TRBV20-1 with TRBJ1-6; no reliable D call. Germline V gene lookup returns CDR1 DFQATT and CDR2 SNEGSKA (reference sequence). The CDR3 length is 15 residues. V lost 1 base, J lost 7 bases, and 14 bases lay in between. CDR3: CSARVFYQENSPLHF. Written as DNA, the CDR3 is TGCAGTGCTAGAGTTTTCTATCAGGAGAATTCACCCCTCCACTTT.

This clonotype occurred a few times. V usage is TRBV7-2 and J usage is TRBJ2-3; TRBD2 might be the D (7 bases). Trimming took off 10 bases at V and 3 bases at J, with 17 bases between the two ends. Germline CDR1 and CDR2: SGHTA and FQGNSA. CDR3 length equals 14 residues. CDR3 DNA sequence: TGTGCCACCTGCGTGAGGGGGGGTACAGATACGCAGTATTTT. Encoded protein: CATCVRGGTDTQYF.

This clonotype was detected ten times or more. The rearrangement joins TRBV6-5 to TRBJ2-7; 7 bases line up with TRBD1. This CDR3 comprises 14 residues. The germline V gene has CDR1 MNHEY and CDR2 SVGAGI. J lost 5 bases, V lost 0 bases, and 4 bases had no gene match. DNA for the CDR3: TGTGCCAGCAGTTACTCGACAGGGTACGACGAGCAGTACTTC. It is translated as CASSYSTGYDEQYF.

This clonotype was seen more than once but under ten times. V gene TRBV7-2 combines with J gene TRBJ2-3; tentatively, D is TRBD2 (6 bases). The germline CDR1 and CDR2 sequences are SGHTA and FQGNSA. This CDR3 contains 13 residues. Deletions cut 1 base from V and 5 bases from J, with 7 bases between. CDR3 residues: CASSLGLVDTQYF. The CDR3, as DNA: TGTGCCAGCAGCTTAGGACTAGTAGATACGCAGTATTTT. The full variable domain, with the rest looked up from reference TRBV7-2 and TRBJ2-3, is GAGVSQSPSNKVTEKGKDVELRCDPISGHTALYWYRQSLGQGLEFLIYFQGNSAPDKSGLPSDRFSAERTGGSVSTLTIQRTQQEDSAVYLCASSLGLVDTQYFGPGTRLTVL.

In this sample, this clonotype turned up a few times. V and J are TRBV25-1 and TRBJ2-1; 7 nucleotides line up with TRBD2. The germline V gene has CDR1 MGHDK and CDR2 SYGVNS. The trim removed 3 bases at V and 6 bases at J, leaving 2 bases unmatched. This CDR3 contains 13 residues. CDR3 DNA: TGTGCCAGCAGTGACACGGGAGGCAATGAGCAGTTCTTC. Its translation is CASSDTGGNEQFF.

The rearrangement links TRBV28 to TRBJ2-5; possibly TRBD1 for D (5 bases). Trimming took off 2 bases at V and 6 bases at J, with 10 bases between the two ends. The CDR3 totals 13 residues. Germline V lookup: CDR1 MDHEN, CDR2 SYDVKM. The CDR3 nucleotides read TGTGCCAGCAGTTTAGGCAGGGAAAAGACCCAGTACTTC. It encodes CASSLGREKTQYF.

The chain links TRBV21-1 to TRBJ2-1; TRBD1 reflects the table's D call only, with no check against the DNA. TRBV21-1 is annotated as a pseudogene. The CDR3 spans 16 residues. This chain's CDR3 is CASSGCPGTGDNEQFF. The CDR3 nucleotides are TGTGCCAGCAGCGGATGTCCCGGGACAGGGGACAATGAGCAGTTCTTC.

The rearrangement joins TRBV28 to TRBJ2-3, with 9 bases fitting TRBD2. The CDR3 spans 13 residues. The V gene end was trimmed by 2 bases and the J gene end by 9 bases; junction bases not matched to a gene: 3. CDR1 and CDR2 from the germline V gene are MDHEN and SYDVKM. The CDR3 loop reads CASSLAGGLTQYF. DNA for the CDR3: TGTGCCAGCAGTTTAGCGGGAGGGCTCACGCAGTATTTT. The complete variable domain, with remaining parts taken from reference TRBV28 and TRBJ2-3, reads DVKVTQSSRYLVKRTGEKVFLECVQDMDHENMFWYRQDPGLGLRLIYFSYDVKMKEKGDIPEGYSVSREKKERFSLILESASTNQTSMYLCASSLAGGLTQYFGPGTRLTVL.

CDR3 sequence: CASSYGLAYEQYF. CDR3 bases: TGTGCCAGCAGTTATGGACTAGCCTACGAGCAGTACTTC. This chain joins TRBV6-5 and TRBJ2-7, with 7 bases lining up with TRBD2. This CDR3 comprises 13 residues. Germline trimming cut 3 bases from V and 2 bases from J; bases unmatched to any gene: 1. The V gene's germline CDR1 is MNHEY and CDR2 SVGAGI.

The genes are TRBV27 and TRBJ2-5; possible D gene TRBD2, 6 bases. CDR3 size: 16 residues. The germline V gene has CDR1 MNHEY and CDR2 SMNVEV (reference sequence). V lost 4 bases, J lost 5 bases, and 20 bases lay in between. Here the CDR3 reads CASSSPSRGSRETQYF. Here the CDR3 DNA reads TGTGCCAGCAGTTCCCCCAGCCGGGGGAGTAGGGAGACCCAGTACTTC.

This clonotype was picked up many times. The CDR3 nucleotides are TGTGCCAGCCATCACGGGGGGCAGACCACCGGGGAGCTGTTTTTT. Translation: CASHHGGQTTGELFF. The V and J genes are TRBV9 and TRBJ2-2; a weak D match, TRBD2 (7 bases). Trimming took off 7 bases at V and 4 bases at J, with 17 bases between the two ends. Germline V gene data show CDR1 as SGDLS and CDR2 as YYNGEE. The CDR3 length is 15 residues.

This clonotype has more than one count but fewer than ten. This chain connects TRBV12-3 or TRBV12-4 to TRBJ2-1, with 8 nucleotides matching TRBD2. The CDR3 consists of 13 residues. V lost 4 bases and J lost 10; bases outside the gene matches: 6. CDR3 protein: CASSWVSGIEQFF. CDR3 DNA sequence: TGTGCCAGCAGTTGGGTTAGCGGGATAGAGCAGTTCTTC.

This clonotype appeared many times. The rearrangement links TRBV20-1 to TRBJ1-4, with D possibly TRBD1 on 5 matching bases. The V end was cut by 1 base, the J end by 8 bases, with 20 bases between. CDR3 length: 16 residues. CDR1 DFQATT and CDR2 SNEGSKA come from the germline V gene (reference sequence). The CDR3 sequence: CSARVILTVGREKLFF. As DNA, the CDR3 is TGCAGTGCTAGAGTTATACTGACAGTAGGAAGAGAAAAACTGTTTTTT.

The chain uses TRBV29-1 and TRBJ1-3; no clear D. V was shortened by 6 bases and J by 1 base, with 7 bases between the two germline ends. The CDR3 has 12 amino acids. Looked up from germline, CDR1 is SQVTM and CDR2 is ANQGSEA. CDR3 bases: TGCAGCGTCCTAAAATCTGGAAACACCATATATTTT. This gives the protein CSVLKSGNTIYF.